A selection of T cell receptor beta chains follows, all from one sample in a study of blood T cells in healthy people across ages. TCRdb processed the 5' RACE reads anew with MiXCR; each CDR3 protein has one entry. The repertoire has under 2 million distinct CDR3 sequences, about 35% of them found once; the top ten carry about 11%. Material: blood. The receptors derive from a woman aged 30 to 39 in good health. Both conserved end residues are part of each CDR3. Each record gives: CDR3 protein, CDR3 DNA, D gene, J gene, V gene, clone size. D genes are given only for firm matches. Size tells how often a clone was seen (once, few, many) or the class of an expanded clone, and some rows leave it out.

CSARDIELAMFNEQYF	TGCAGTGCTAGAGATATCGAGCTAGCGATGTTTAACGAGCAGTACTTC	-	TRBJ2-7	TRBV20-1	-
CASSFGTGLLEQYF	TGCGCCAGCAGCTTTGGGACAGGGCTACTCGAGCAGTACTTC	TRBD1	TRBJ2-7	TRBV5-1	-
CASTEDWSGQPQHF	TGTGCCAGCACCGAAGACTGGTCGGGGCAGCCCCAGCATTTT	-	TRBJ1-5	TRBV12-3/TRBV12-4	-
CASSEGINSGGVYEQYF	TGTGCCAGCAGTGAAGGTATAAATTCAGGGGGCGTCTACGAGCAGTACTTC	TRBD1	TRBJ2-7	TRBV6-1	-
CASRGTGFEETQYF	TGCGCCAGCAGGGGTACGGGATTTGAAGAGACCCAGTACTTC	-	TRBJ2-5	TRBV5-1	-
CSASVGTNTDTQYF	TGCAGTGCTAGCGTCGGGACTAACACAGATACGCAGTATTTT	TRBD2	TRBJ2-3	TRBV20-1	few
CASSEDARTGGIYEQYF	TGTGCCAGCAGTGAAGACGCCAGGACAGGGGGAATCTACGAGCAGTACTTC	TRBD1	TRBJ2-7	TRBV6-1	-
CASTTGQSNTEAFF	TGTGCCAGCACCACGGGACAGTCCAACACTGAAGCTTTCTTT	TRBD1	TRBJ1-1	TRBV9	-
CASMGQPYEQYF	TGTGCCAGCATGGGACAGCCCTACGAGCAGTACTTC	TRBD1	TRBJ2-7	TRBV6-2/TRBV6-3	-
CASSQQLASFYEQYF	TGCGCCAGCAGCCAACAACTAGCATCTTTCTACGAGCAGTACTTC	-	TRBJ2-7	TRBV4-1	-
CASSGRDTRDTQYF	TGTGCCAGCAGTGGGCGGGACACACGGGATACGCAGTATTTT	-	TRBJ2-3	TRBV2	-
CSAQGGRTEAFF	TGCAGTGCCCAAGGGGGAAGGACTGAAGCTTTCTTT	-	TRBJ1-1	TRBV20-1	few
CSTRTGEPYEQYF	TGCAGTACCCGGACAGGGGAGCCCTACGAGCAGTACTTC	TRBD1	TRBJ2-7	TRBV20-1	-
CASRKTGSPLHF	TGTGCCAGCAGGAAAACGGGATCACCCCTCCACTTT	-	TRBJ1-6	TRBV2	-
CASSYTNLAKNIQYF	TGTGCCAGCAGTTACACGAATCTAGCCAAAAACATTCAGTACTTC	-	TRBJ2-4	TRBV12-3/TRBV12-4	-
CASSPLGDGVGTQYF	TGCGCCAGCAGTCCTCTCGGGGATGGGGTTGGTACGCAGTATTTT	-	TRBJ2-3	TRBV4-1	few
CSAAYPDGEKLFF	TGCAGCGCAGCGTATCCCGACGGGGAAAAACTGTTTTTT	-	TRBJ1-4	TRBV29-1	once
CASNVIKQANEKLFF	TGTGCCAGCAACGTGATCAAGCAGGCTAATGAAAAACTGTTTTTT	-	TRBJ1-4	TRBV6-1	-
CASSLQGNFADTQYF	TGTGCCAGCAGCTTGCAGGGGAATTTTGCTGATACGCAGTATTTT	-	TRBJ2-3	TRBV7-2	-
CASSLLRGRGNQETQYF	TGTGCCAGCAGCCTCCTCAGAGGGCGGGGGAACCAAGAGACCCAGTACTTC	TRBD2	TRBJ2-5	TRBV4-2	many
CASLGQGYNEQYF	TGTGCCAGCTTAGGGCAGGGGTACAACGAGCAGTACTTC	-	TRBJ2-7	TRBV28	few
CATSRDGRGYGNQPQHF	TGTGCCACCAGCAGAGATGGCAGGGGATATGGCAATCAGCCCCAGCATTTT	-	TRBJ1-5	TRBV15	-
CSARWGLGADTQYF	TGCAGTGCTAGATGGGGGCTCGGCGCAGATACGCAGTATTTT	-	TRBJ2-3	TRBV20-1	few
CASSLSVVIAGSADTQYF	TGTGCCAGCAGTTTATCGGTAGTCATAGCGGGATCAGCAGATACGCAGTATTTT	TRBD2	TRBJ2-3	TRBV27	few
CASKVGRSSNEQFF	TGTGCCAGCAAAGTAGGGAGGAGTAGCAATGAGCAGTTCTTC	-	TRBJ2-1	TRBV2	-
CASSPGSGGALNEQFF	TGTGCCAGCAGCCCCGGGTCCGGGGGGGCTTTGAATGAGCAGTTCTTC	TRBD2	TRBJ2-1	TRBV11-2	-
CASSLIGDTKAYEQYF	TGTGCCAGCAGTCTCATCGGGGACACAAAAGCCTACGAGCAGTACTTC	-	TRBJ2-7	TRBV28	-
CASSLWASGRYNEQFF	TGTGCCAGCAGTTTATGGGCTAGCGGGAGGTACAATGAGCAGTTCTTC	TRBD2	TRBJ2-1	TRBV12-3/TRBV12-4	-
CASSLVMGSTEAFF	TGCGCCAGCAGCTTGGTCATGGGGAGCACTGAAGCTTTCTTT	-	TRBJ1-1	TRBV5-1	-
CASSYTGGPSYEQYF	TGCGCCAGCAGCTATACGGGAGGGCCGTCCTACGAGCAGTACTTC	TRBD2	TRBJ2-7	TRBV5-1	many
CASSSSGTGSDTQYF	TGTGCCAGCAGTTCCTCCGGGACAGGGTCAGATACGCAGTATTTT	TRBD1	TRBJ2-3	TRBV12-3/TRBV12-4	many
CAGSYGDLIYGYTF	TGTGCCGGCAGTTATGGAGACCTCATCTATGGCTACACCTTC	-	TRBJ1-2	TRBV12-3/TRBV12-4	-
CTSSLYGLAGPYEQYF	TGTACCAGCAGTCTCTACGGACTAGCGGGACCCTACGAGCAGTACTTC	TRBD2	TRBJ2-7	TRBV27	-
CASSPGSLYNSPLHF	TGTGCCAGCAGCCCGGGCAGCCTTTATAATTCACCCCTCCACTTT	-	TRBJ1-6	TRBV6-1	-
CAWSPRSPGQRGETQYF	TGTGCCTGGAGTCCCAGATCCCCGGGACAGAGAGGGGAGACCCAGTACTTC	TRBD1	TRBJ2-5	TRBV30	few
CASSSGVHEQYF	TGTGCCAGCAGCTCAGGGGTGCACGAGCAGTACTTC	-	TRBJ2-7	TRBV5-6	-
CASSLTDSNTGELFF	TGTGCCAGCTCCCTAACAGATTCGAACACCGGGGAGCTGTTTTTT	-	TRBJ2-2	TRBV2	few
CASSERRTSEYEQFF	TGTGCCAGCAGCGAGAGGAGGACTAGCGAGTATGAGCAGTTCTTC	TRBD2	TRBJ2-1	TRBV7-2	few
CASSSTKVSTGLQETQYF	TGTGCCAGCAGCTCAACTAAAGTCTCCACAGGGCTGCAAGAGACCCAGTACTTC	-	TRBJ2-5	TRBV3-1	-
CASTMATNTGELFF	TGCGCCAGCACCATGGCGACGAACACCGGGGAGCTGTTTTTT	-	TRBJ2-2	TRBV5-1	few
CASIRKSGTEAFF	TGTGCCAGTATTAGGAAGAGCGGGACTGAAGCTTTCTTT	-	TRBJ1-1	TRBV19	-
CSSGGVRVNTEAFF	TGCAGTTCCGGGGGGGTGAGGGTGAACACTGAAGCTTTCTTT	-	TRBJ1-1	TRBV29-1	-
CASGPTSATGTQYF	TGTGCCAGCGGACCAACTAGCGCAACTGGGACCCAGTACTTC	TRBD2	TRBJ2-5	TRBV3-1	few
CSASQRGGLGEQFF	TGCAGTGCTAGCCAGCGGGGGGGCCTGGGTGAGCAGTTCTTC	TRBD2	TRBJ2-1	TRBV20-1	-
CATSDPPPTTEETQYF	TGTGCCACCAGTGATCCCCCCCCGACGACTGAGGAGACCCAGTACTTC	-	TRBJ2-5	TRBV24-1	few
CASSPRDYRDYTQYF	TGTGCCAGCAGCCCGAGGGACTACAGAGATTATACGCAGTATTTT	TRBD2	TRBJ2-3	TRBV9	few
CASSTRQGLEETQYF	TGTGCCAGCAGCACCCGACAGGGCCTCGAAGAGACCCAGTACTTC	TRBD1	TRBJ2-5	TRBV12-3/TRBV12-4	-
CSARRVIKEGVGYGYTF	TGCAGTGCTAGAAGAGTTATAAAAGAGGGGGTGGGGTATGGCTACACCTTC	-	TRBJ1-2	TRBV20-1	-
CASSPDPGRQFF	TGCGCCAGCAGCCCCGACCCGGGGCGACAGTTCTTC	-	TRBJ2-1	TRBV4-1	many